This record looks at one TCR beta chain sequence and its context. What it binds is not known. Other DNA sequences within the sample encode an identical CDR3. Splitting of each subset's genomic DNA was done evenly across several immunoSEQ plates. Clones were sequenced by immunoSEQ multiplex PCR, and TCRdb holds only the in-frame ones, with some missing. The repertoire consists of some 2.1 million clones, with just over 90% occurring once and the leading ten covering roughly 1.7%. CD45RO-negative, CCR7-positively selected cells formed the naive CD8 fraction, excluding terminally differentiated effector memory CD45RA+ cells. This sample stems from a study of shared clonotypes between healthy human individuals. About the study: Plates per donor: three CD4 naive, three CD4 memory, two CD8 naive, one CD8 memory. General study results and limits: The generation probabilities recorded for non-shared clonotypes fell below those of clonotypes shared by all four donors. It was observed that approximately 5% of naive CD4 clonotypes were shared across a handful of donors.

The CDR3 runs to 11 residues. V gave up 4 bases and J gave up 3 bases, with 4 bases separating them. Germline assignment: CDR1 MNHEY and CDR2 SVGAGI. The sample consisted of naive CD8+ T cells from PBMCs. The TCR comes from a man in his late teens or twenties in good health. Some clones in this sample may be carry-over from other donors' samples. The genes are TRBV6-5 and TRBJ2-7; D ambiguous. CDR3 DNA: TGTGCCAGCAGTTCCGTCTACGAGCAGTACTTC. It codes for CASSSVYEQYF.